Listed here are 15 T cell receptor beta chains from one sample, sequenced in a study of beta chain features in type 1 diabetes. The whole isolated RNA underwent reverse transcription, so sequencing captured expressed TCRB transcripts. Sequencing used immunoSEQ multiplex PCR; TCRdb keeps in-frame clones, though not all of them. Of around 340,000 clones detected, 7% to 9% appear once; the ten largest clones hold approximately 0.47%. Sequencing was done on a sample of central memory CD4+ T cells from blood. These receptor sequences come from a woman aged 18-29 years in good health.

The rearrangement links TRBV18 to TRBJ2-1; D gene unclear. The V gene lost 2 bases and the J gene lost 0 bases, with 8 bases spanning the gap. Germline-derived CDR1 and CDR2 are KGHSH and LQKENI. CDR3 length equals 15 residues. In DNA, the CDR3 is TGTGCCAGCTCACCATGGGCCGCCTCCTACAATGAGCAGTTCTTC. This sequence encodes CASSPWAASYNEQFF.

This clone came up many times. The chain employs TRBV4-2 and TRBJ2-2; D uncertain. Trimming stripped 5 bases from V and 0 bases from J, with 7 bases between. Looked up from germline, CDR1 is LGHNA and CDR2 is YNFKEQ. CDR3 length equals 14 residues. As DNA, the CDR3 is TGTGCCAGCAGCGGGAATACGAACACCGGGGAGCTGTTTTTT. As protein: CASSGNTNTGELFF.

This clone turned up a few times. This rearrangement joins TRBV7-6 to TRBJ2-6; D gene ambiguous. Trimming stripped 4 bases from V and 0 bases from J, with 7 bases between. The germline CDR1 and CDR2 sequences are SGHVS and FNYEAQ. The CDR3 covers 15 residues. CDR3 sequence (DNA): TGTGCCAGCAGCTCCCGATACTCTGGGGCCAACGTCCTGACTTTC. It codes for CASSSRYSGANVLTF.

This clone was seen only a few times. The CDR3: CASSWDAPSDGYTF. CDR3 DNA sequence: TGTGCCAGCAGCTGGGACGCCCCAAGCGATGGCTACACCTTC. The rearrangement uses TRBV11-2 and TRBJ1-2, with D possibly being TRBD1 (5 bases). V was trimmed by 4 bases and J by 6 bases, leaving 15 bases between them. The CDR3 contains 14 residues. In germline, CDR1 is SGHAT, CDR2 FQNNGV.

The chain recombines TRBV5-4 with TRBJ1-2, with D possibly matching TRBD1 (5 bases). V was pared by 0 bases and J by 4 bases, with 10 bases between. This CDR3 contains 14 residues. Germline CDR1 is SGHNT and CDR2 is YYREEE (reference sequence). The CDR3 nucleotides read TGTGCCAGCAGCTTGGATCAGGGTGCCTATGGCTACACCTTC. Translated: CASSLDQGAYGYTF.

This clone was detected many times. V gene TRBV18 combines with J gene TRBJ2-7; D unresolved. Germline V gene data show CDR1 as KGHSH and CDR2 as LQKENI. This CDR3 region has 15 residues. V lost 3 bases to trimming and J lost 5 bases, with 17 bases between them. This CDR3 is CASSPRSQIFDEQYF. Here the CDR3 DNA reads TGTGCCAGCTCACCGAGGAGTCAGATATTCGACGAGCAGTACTTC.

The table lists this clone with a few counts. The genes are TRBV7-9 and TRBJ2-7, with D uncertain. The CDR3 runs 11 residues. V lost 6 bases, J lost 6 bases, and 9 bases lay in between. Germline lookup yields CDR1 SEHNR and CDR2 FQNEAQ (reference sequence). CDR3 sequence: CASSFSGEQYF. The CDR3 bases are TGTGCCAGCAGTTTCAGTGGCGAGCAGTACTTC. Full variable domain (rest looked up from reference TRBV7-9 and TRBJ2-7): DTGVSQNPRHKITKRGQNVTFRCDPISEHNRLYWYRQTLGQGPEFLTYFQNEAQLEKSRLLSDRFSAERPKGSFSTLEIQRTEQGDSAMYLCASSFSGEQYFGPGTRLTVT.

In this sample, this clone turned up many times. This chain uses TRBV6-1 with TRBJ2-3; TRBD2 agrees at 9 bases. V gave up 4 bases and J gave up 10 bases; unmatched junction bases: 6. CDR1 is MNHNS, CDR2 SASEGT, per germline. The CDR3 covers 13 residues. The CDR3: CASSVSGREAQYF. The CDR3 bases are TGTGCCAGCAGTGTTAGCGGGAGAGAGGCGCAGTATTTT.

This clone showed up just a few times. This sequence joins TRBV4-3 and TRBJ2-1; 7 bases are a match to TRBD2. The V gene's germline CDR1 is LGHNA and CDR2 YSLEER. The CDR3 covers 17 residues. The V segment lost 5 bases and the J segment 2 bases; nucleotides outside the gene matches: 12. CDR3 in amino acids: CASSRESGVFPYNEQFF. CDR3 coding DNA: TGCGCCAGCAGCAGAGAAAGCGGGGTCTTCCCCTACAATGAGCAGTTCTTC.

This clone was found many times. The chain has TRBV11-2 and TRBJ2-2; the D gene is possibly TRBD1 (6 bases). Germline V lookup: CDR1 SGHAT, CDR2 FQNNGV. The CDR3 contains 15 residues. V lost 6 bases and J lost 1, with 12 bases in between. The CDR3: CASRYGTMNTGELFF. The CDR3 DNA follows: TGTGCCAGCAGATACGGGACAATGAACACCGGGGAGCTGTTTTTT. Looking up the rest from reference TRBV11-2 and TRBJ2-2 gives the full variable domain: EAGVAQSPRYKIIEKRQSVAFWCNPISGHATLYWYQQILGQGPKLLIQFQNNGVVDDSQLPKDRFSAERLKGVDSTLKIQPAKLEDSAVYLCASRYGTMNTGELFFGEGSRLTVL.

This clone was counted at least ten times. CDR3 in amino acids: CASSLRDTQYF. CDR3 coding DNA: TGCGCCAGCAGCTTGAGGGATACGCAGTATTTT. J is TRBJ2-3 and V is TRBV5-1; D ambiguous. Germline-derived CDR1 and CDR2 are SGHRS and YFSETQ. Trimming pared 1 base from V and 6 bases from J, leaving 3 bases between. The CDR3 totals 11 residues.

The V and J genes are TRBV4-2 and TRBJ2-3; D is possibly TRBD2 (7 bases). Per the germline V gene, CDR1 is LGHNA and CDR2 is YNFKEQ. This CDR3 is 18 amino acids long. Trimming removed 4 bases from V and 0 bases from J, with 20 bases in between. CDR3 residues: CASSRMRGASGSTDTQYF. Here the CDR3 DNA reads TGTGCCAGCAGCCGGATGAGGGGGGCTAGCGGAAGCACAGATACGCAGTATTTT.

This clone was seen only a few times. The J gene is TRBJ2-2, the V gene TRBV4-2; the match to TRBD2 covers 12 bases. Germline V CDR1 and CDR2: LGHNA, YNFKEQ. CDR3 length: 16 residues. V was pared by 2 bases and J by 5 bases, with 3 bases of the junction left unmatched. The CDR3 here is CASSQPLAGGTGELFF. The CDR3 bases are TGTGCCAGCAGCCAACCCCTAGCGGGAGGGACCGGGGAGCTGTTTTTT.

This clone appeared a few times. The CDR3 nucleotides are TGCGCCAGCAGCCAAGATCTCCCGGGGCGAAACATTCAGTACTTC. This sequence encodes CASSQDLPGRNIQYF. V is TRBV23-1 and J is TRBJ2-4; either TRBD1 or TRBD2 may supply D (5 bases each). TRBV23-1 is an ORF; its function is uncertain. Deletions cut 6 bases from V and 6 bases from J, with 18 bases between. This CDR3 contains 15 residues.

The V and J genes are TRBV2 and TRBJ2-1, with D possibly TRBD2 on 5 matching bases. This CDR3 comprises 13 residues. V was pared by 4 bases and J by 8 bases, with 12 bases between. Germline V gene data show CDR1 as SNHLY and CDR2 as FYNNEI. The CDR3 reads CASSVPLGDEQFF. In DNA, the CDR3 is TGTGCCAGCAGTGTCCCTCTCGGGGATGAGCAGTTCTTC.